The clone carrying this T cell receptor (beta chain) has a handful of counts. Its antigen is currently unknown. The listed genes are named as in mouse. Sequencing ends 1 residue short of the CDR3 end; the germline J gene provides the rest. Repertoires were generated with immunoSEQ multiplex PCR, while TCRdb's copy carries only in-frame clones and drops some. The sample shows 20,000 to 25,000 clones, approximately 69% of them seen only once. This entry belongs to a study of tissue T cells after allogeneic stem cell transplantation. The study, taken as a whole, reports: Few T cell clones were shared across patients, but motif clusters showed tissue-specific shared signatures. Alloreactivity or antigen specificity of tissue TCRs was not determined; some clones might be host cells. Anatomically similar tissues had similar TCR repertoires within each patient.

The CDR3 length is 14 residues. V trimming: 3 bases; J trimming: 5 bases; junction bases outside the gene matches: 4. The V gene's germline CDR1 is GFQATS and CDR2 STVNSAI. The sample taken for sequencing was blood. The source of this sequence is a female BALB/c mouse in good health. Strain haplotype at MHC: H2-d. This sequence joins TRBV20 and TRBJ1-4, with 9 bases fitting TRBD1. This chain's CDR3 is CGARQGAGNERLFF. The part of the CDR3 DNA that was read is TGTGGTGCTAGACAGGGGGCGGGGAACGAAAGATTATTT.